The clone carrying this T cell receptor beta chain appeared a single time. The antigen remains undetermined. Germline CDR1 and CDR2: MGHRA and YSYEKL. The V gene lost 1 base and the J gene lost 2 bases, with 11 bases spanning the gap. The CDR3 has 15 residues. Per sorted-subset replicate PCR, input was approximately 180 ng DNA, representing roughly 29,000 T cell genomes. The protocol was immunoSEQ multiplex PCR, while the TCRdb copy is restricted to in-frame clones and leaves out a portion. The sample lists 1,400,000 or so clones; approximately 98.5% were seen once. This entry comes from a study of shared clonotypes between healthy human individuals. Notes on the study in general: Sampling was confined to blood; repertoires within tissues likely differ.

The clonotype was recovered from a man in his thirties or forties in good health. Source material: naive CD4+ T cells sorted from blood. Subset: CD45RA+ positively selected. The rearrangement uses TRBV4-1 and TRBJ1-1; no reliable D call. CDR3 nucleotides: TGCGCCAGCAGCCAAGTTCAAACAACAAACACTGAAGCTTTCTTT. This encodes CASSQVQTTNTEAFF.